A selection of T cell receptor beta chains follows, all from one sample in a study of tumor-infiltrating lymphocytes in localized non-small cell lung cancer. Repertoires were generated with immunoSEQ multiplex PCR, while TCRdb's copy carries only in-frame clones and drops some. The sample lists about 12,000 clones; roughly 80% were seen once. The sequencing input was lung tumor tissue. The receptors shown here come from a human donor with non-small cell lung cancer. Both conserved end residues are part of each CDR3. D genes are given only for firm matches. Rows give clone size only sometimes, using once, few, many, or a class for an expanded clone.

size	J	D	V	CDR3	DNA
.	TRBJ1-2	.	TRBV5-6	CASSPSLQARVGGYTF	TGTGCCAGCAGCCCCTCCCTACAGGCCCGGGTTGGTGGCTACACCTTC
.	TRBJ2-7	TRBD1	TRBV7-2	CASSLVQGAKEQYF	TGTGCCAGCAGCTTAGTGCAGGGGGCGAAAGAGCAGTACTTC
once	TRBJ2-1	.	TRBV5-4	CASSLLQFDNEQFF	TGTGCCAGCAGCTTGCTACAGTTTGACAATGAGCAGTTCTTC
.	TRBJ2-5	.	TRBV19	CASSIRRLETQYF	TGTGCCAGTAGTATACGGAGGCTGGAGACCCAGTACTTC
.	TRBJ1-2	.	TRBV5-1	CASSLVTDLGYTF	TGCGCCAGCAGCTTGGTTACCGATCTTGGCTACACCTTC
.	TRBJ2-2	TRBD1	TRBV30	CAWDTGGGPTGELFF	TGTGCCTGGGACACAGGGGGCGGCCCCACCGGGGAGCTGTTTTTT
.	TRBJ1-6	.	TRBV6-5	CASARDTNGSPLHF	TGTGCCAGCGCTCGGGACACCAATGGGTCACCCCTCCACTTT
.	TRBJ1-1	.	TRBV20-1	CSASYLFKAFF	TGCAGTGCTAGCTACCTGTTTAAAGCTTTCTTT
.	TRBJ1-6	.	TRBV6-1	CASSSRGREPLHF	TGTGCCAGCAGTAGCCGGGGGAGGGAACCCCTCCACTTT
.	TRBJ2-1	TRBD1	TRBV7-8	CASSLAPTGGTDNEQFF	TGTGCCAGCAGCTTAGCCCCTACAGGGGGGACCGACAATGAGCAGTTCTTC
few	TRBJ2-5	TRBD1	TRBV19	CASSLQGSQTPGTQYF	TGTGCCAGTAGCCTACAGGGGTCTCAAACTCCAGGGACCCAGTACTTC
once	TRBJ1-2	.	TRBV9	CASSSSGSRVYGYTF	TGTGCCAGCAGCTCCTCCGGAAGCAGGGTCTATGGCTACACCTTC
.	TRBJ1-2	.	TRBV5-1	CASSSASGPYGYTF	TGCGCCAGCAGCTCCGCCTCGGGCCCCTATGGCTACACCTTC
few	TRBJ1-2	TRBD1	TRBV10-3	CAISEDREIGGYTF	TGTGCCATCAGTGAGGACAGGGAGATTGGTGGCTACACCTTC
.	TRBJ1-6	TRBD1	TRBV6-5	CASKKQGTRSPLHF	TGTGCCAGCAAGAAACAGGGGACGCGGTCACCCCTCCACTTT
.	TRBJ2-7	.	TRBV6-5	CASSSQGSGEQYF	TGTGCCAGCAGTTCACAGGGATCGGGCGAGCAGTACTTC
.	TRBJ2-7	TRBD2	TRBV11-3	CASSRTSGGLWEQYF	TGTGCCAGCAGCCGTACTAGCGGGGGGCTTTGGGAGCAGTACTTC
.	TRBJ1-1	.	TRBV18	CASSPMVMNTEAFF	TGTGCCAGCTCACCAATGGTTATGAACACTGAAGCTTTCTTT
.	TRBJ1-2	.	TRBV5-1	CASSPGLGHGYTF	TGCGCCAGCAGCCCGGGGTTGGGCCATGGCTACACCTTC
.	TRBJ2-3	TRBD1	TRBV5-6	CASSAPGQEPTDTQYF	TGTGCCAGCAGCGCCCCGGGACAGGAGCCCACAGATACGCAGTATTTT
.	TRBJ1-2	TRBD1	TRBV19	CASSITGDYGYTF	TGTGCCAGTAGTATAACAGGGGACTATGGCTACACCTTC
.	TRBJ2-5	TRBD2	TRBV4-1	CASSQDRRLAGGEKTQYF	TGCGCCAGCAGCCAAGATCGGAGGTTAGCGGGGGGGGAGAAGACCCAGTACTTC
.	TRBJ2-7	.	TRBV10-1	CASSEIRAAYEQYF	TGCGCCAGCAGTGAGATTCGGGCAGCCTACGAGCAGTACTTC
few	TRBJ1-2	.	TRBV2	CASSIPPGPDKYGYTF	TGTGCCAGCAGTATCCCCCCCGGACCGGATAAGTATGGCTACACCTTC
.	TRBJ2-5	.	TRBV7-2	CASSDPGPQYF	TGTGCCAGCAGTGATCCGGGACCTCAGTACTTC
.	TRBJ1-2	TRBD1	TRBV27	CASRDSQGGGYGYTF	TGTGCCAGCAGGGACAGCCAGGGGGGAGGCTATGGCTACACCTTC
.	TRBJ1-1	.	TRBV6-5	CASSYSTRNTEAFF	TGTGCCAGCAGTTACTCGACTAGGAACACTGAAGCTTTCTTT
.	TRBJ2-7	.	TRBV4-2	CASSQDLQSSYEQYF	TGTGCCAGCAGCCAAGATCTACAGAGCTCCTACGAGCAGTACTTC
.	TRBJ1-5	TRBD1	TRBV7-8	CASSLAGGIGQALGPNQPQHF	TGTGCCAGCAGCTTAGCAGGGGGGATCGGACAGGCCCTCGGCCCAAATCAGCCCCAGCATTTT
.	TRBJ1-2	.	TRBV5-1	CASSLEIGGDDGYTF	TGCGCCAGCAGCTTGGAAATAGGGGGTGATGATGGCTACACCTTC
once	TRBJ2-3	.	TRBV7-2	CASSLSGTDTQYF	TGTGCCAGCAGCTTATCCGGCACAGATACGCAGTATTTT
.	TRBJ2-2	.	TRBV7-2	CASSLVYREELFF	TGTGCCAGCAGCTTAGTTTACAGGGAGGAGCTGTTTTTT
.	TRBJ1-2	.	TRBV27	CASSLSGYSYGYTF	TGTGCCAGCAGTTTATCCGGCTATTCCTATGGCTACACCTTC
.	TRBJ1-6	TRBD1	TRBV6-1	CASSGLGQGNSPLHF	TGTGCCAGCAGCGGGCTTGGACAGGGAAATTCACCCCTCCACTTT
.	TRBJ1-1	.	TRBV6-1	CASSTYTEAFF	TGTGCCAGCAGCACTTACACTGAAGCTTTCTTT
.	TRBJ2-5	TRBD1	TRBV13	CASSSGQGDGGTQYF	TGTGCCAGCAGCAGTGGACAGGGGGATGGAGGAACCCAGTACTTC
.	TRBJ1-2	.	TRBV7-9	CASSLQGRSYGYTF	TGTGCCAGCAGCTTACAAGGACGGAGCTATGGCTACACCTTC